The 11 T cell receptor beta chains given below trace back to one sample, sequenced in a study of Graves' ophthalmopathy and Graves' hyperthyroidism. Amplification targeted the TCR beta CDR3 regions, with RNA transcripts as the source material. An opening RT-PCR round employed HTBI primers and preceded a second-round multiplex PCR. TCRdb called the multiplex PCR reads again in MiXCR, with one record for every CDR3 protein. Among 200,000 to 250,000 distinct CDR3 sequences, around a fifth were seen once, and the ten largest hold roughly 40%. Sample: peripheral blood. All receptors come from a woman in her forties or fifties with Graves' ophthalmopathy.

The V gene is TRBV18, the J gene TRBJ1-2; possibly TRBD1 for D (6 bases). V lost 3 bases, J lost 3 bases, and 11 bases lay in between. Per germline, CDR1 KGHSH and CDR2 LQKENI. The CDR3 has 14 amino acids. The CDR3 sequence: CASSPTGGHYGYTF. CDR3 DNA: TGTGCCAGCTCACCGACAGGAGGACACTATGGCTACACCTTC.

This clonotype was counted at least ten times. The genes are TRBV7-8 and TRBJ2-7; D gene uncertain. Germline-derived CDR1 and CDR2 are SGHVS and FQNEAQ. V was pared by 3 bases and J by 4 bases, with 22 bases between. The CDR3 totals 17 residues. The CDR3 DNA reads as TGTGCCAGCAGCTTTATTTCTCCGCCAGAAGGTATTTACGAGCAGTACTTC. Translated, it gives CASSFISPPEGIYEQYF.

This clonotype was seen a few times. This chain links TRBV10-3 with TRBJ1-1; D gene uncertain. CDR1 and CDR2 from the germline V gene are ENHRY and SYGVKD. V was cut by 0 bases and J by 4 bases, with 15 bases left in between. CDR3 length: 16 residues. CDR3 sequence: CAISESIANLVTEAFF. The CDR3 DNA reads TGTGCCATCAGTGAGTCGATAGCGAATCTCGTCACTGAAGCTTTCTTT.

The chain joins TRBV10-3 to TRBJ2-7; no definite D call. V was shortened by 4 bases and J by 5 bases, with 9 bases between the two germline ends. In germline, CDR1 is ENHRY, CDR2 SYGVKD. This CDR3 is built from 12 residues. The CDR3 region is CAISAGGNEQYF. In DNA form, the CDR3 reads TGTGCCATCAGTGCCGGCGGCAACGAGCAGTACTTC.

This clonotype was counted many times. The J gene is TRBJ2-7, the V gene TRBV27; 7 nucleotides agree with TRBD1. In germline, CDR1 is MNHEY, CDR2 SMNVEV (reference sequence). This CDR3 is built from 13 residues. The junction had 4 bases not matched to a gene; V was cut back by 3 bases and J by 5 bases. This chain's CDR3 is CASSLTGTHEQYF. The CDR3 DNA is TGTGCCAGCAGTTTGACAGGGACCCACGAGCAGTACTTC.

As for this clonotype: Relative to the germline gene, one junction end is altered; a read error may explain this. The rearrangement joins TRBV12-3 or TRBV12-4 to TRBJ1-2; the D gene is possibly TRBD1 (5 bases). The CDR3 covers 13 residues. DNA of the CDR3: TGTGCCGGCAGTAGGGACGGGAACTATGGCTACACCTTC. The encoded protein is CAGSRDGNYGYTF.

In this sample, this clonotype turned up a few times. This rearrangement joins TRBV18 to TRBJ1-1; D gene ambiguous. The CDR3 spans 14 residues. The germline V and J ends were trimmed by 6 bases and 6 bases, with 17 bases remaining between them. The germline V gene encodes CDR1 KGHSH and CDR2 LQKENI. CDR3 amino acids: CASSSGVGVAEAFF. The CDR3 nucleotides are TGTGCCAGCTCTTCGGGTGTTGGGGTCGCTGAAGCTTTCTTT. Based on the CDR3 plus reference TRBV18 and TRBJ1-1, the full variable domain is NAGVMQNPRHLVRRRGQEARLRCSPMKGHSHVYWYRQLPEEGLKFMVYLQKENIIDESGMPKERFSAEFPKEGPSILRIQQVVRGDSAAYFCASSSGVGVAEAFFGQGTRLTVV.

This clonotype was seen repeatedly, ten times or more. The chain has TRBV5-1 and TRBJ1-1, with 11 bases identical to TRBD1. With 4 bases clipped from V and 0 bases from J, the junction kept 5 bases outside the gene matches. Germline V gene sequence: CDR1 SGHRS, CDR2 YFSETQ. CDR3 length: 16 residues. The CDR3 sequence: CASSPGTGGLNTEAFF. The CDR3 DNA reads as TGCGCCAGCAGCCCGGGGACAGGGGGGCTGAACACTGAAGCTTTCTTT.

At least ten counts were recorded for this clonotype. At one of its ends the junction is not consistent with the germline gene, which may arise from a read error. V and J are TRBV6-1 and TRBJ1-2; D may be TRBD1 (5 bases). CDR1 and CDR2 (germline): MNHNS, SASEGT. The CDR3 totals 12 residues. The CDR3 nucleotides are TGTGCCAGCAGATCAGGGAACTCTGGCTACACCTTC. Its translation: CASRSGNSGYTF.

In its sample, this clonotype was seen many times. J is TRBJ1-1 and V is TRBV7-2, with D maybe TRBD1 (5 bases). The CDR3 runs 16 residues. With 0 bases removed from V and 2 bases from J, the gap between germline ends came to 13 bases. Looked up from germline, CDR1 is SGHTA and CDR2 is FQGNSA. The CDR3 region has the DNA TGTGCCAGCAGCTTAGCGCAGGGAGGAGGAAACACTGAAGCTTTCTTT. It encodes CASSLAQGGGNTEAFF.

This clonotype appeared many times. The rearrangement joins TRBV5-1 to TRBJ1-1; tentative D call: TRBD1 (5 bases). The ends were cut back, 4 bases at V and 2 bases at J, with 12 bases in the middle. The CDR3 sequence is 14 residues long. Per germline, CDR1 SGHRS and CDR2 YFSETQ. This CDR3 reads CASSQTETNTEAFF. The CDR3 region has the DNA TGCGCCAGCAGCCAGACAGAAACAAACACTGAAGCTTTCTTT.